The text below deals with one T cell receptor (beta chain). The antigen remains unidentified. It was healthy bone marrow donors who served as donors. This sample was taken from a study of cytomegalovirus exposure and HLA in healthy donors. The study's findings and limits: Later on, an analysis found that several of the most significant clusters appeared to be linked to common viral pathogens, which included parvovirus B19.

The PCR ran on 60 Vbeta and 13 Jbeta primers. The table came from immunoSEQ multiplex PCR; TCRdb's copy has only in-frame clones and leaves some out. Its clone listing holds over 70,000 clones. This sequence was found in a woman aged 40 to 50 in good health and CMV-seropositive. The sequenced sample consisted of PBMCs.

CDR3 sequence reads: CASSRNWGRTYGAFF. CDR3 nucleotides: TGCGCCAGCAGCCGGAACTGGGGGCGGACGTATGGAGCTTTCTTT. The rearrangement joins TRBV4-3 to TRBJ1-1; TRBD1 is a possible D gene (6 bases). The CDR3 consists of 15 residues. From germline, CDR1 is LGHNA and CDR2 YSLEER. Between the trimmed V and J ends, which lost 4 bases and 10 bases, there was a span of 22 bases.